The 20 T cell receptor beta chains presented below share a single source sample, sequenced in a study of blood T cell repertoires in COVID-19. The repertoire was sequenced with immunoSEQ multiplex PCR; TCRdb's copy has only in-frame clones and lacks some. The sample records just under 55,000 clones, over 90% being singletons. Sample: peripheral blood. The receptors come from a man aged 45-60 years with acute or convalescent COVID-19.

The chain carries TRBV5-8 and TRBJ2-5, with D unresolved. CDR1 and CDR2 from the germline V gene are SGHTS and YDEGEE. Trimming shortened V by 2 bases and J by 2 bases, and 4 bases separated the two germline ends. CDR3 length equals 12 residues. DNA of the CDR3: TGTGCCAGCAGCTTCGGGCAAGAGACCCAGTACTTC. Protein sequence: CASSFGQETQYF.

The chain uses TRBV28 and TRBJ1-2, with a possible D match to TRBD1 (5 bases). Germline-derived CDR1 and CDR2 are MDHEN and SYDVKM. This CDR3 comprises 15 residues. V was clipped by 4 bases and J by 6 bases, with 18 bases between them. CDR3 residues: CASSSLPAGIHGYTF. The CDR3 DNA reads as TGTGCCAGCAGTTCCCTCCCAGCAGGGATCCATGGCTACACCTTC.

The chain's CDR3 is CASSLDRGSEAFF. The CDR3 DNA reads as TGTGCCAGCAGCTTAGACAGGGGCTCTGAAGCTTTCTTT. The chain carries TRBV7-2 and TRBJ1-1; 7 positions match TRBD1. V was pared by 1 base and J by 6 bases, with 2 bases of the junction left unmatched. This CDR3 is built from 13 residues. Per germline, CDR1 SGHTA and CDR2 FQGNSA.

There are a few counts of this clone. The chain couples TRBV10-3 to TRBJ2-1; 11 bases are a match to TRBD2. Germline V gene sequence: CDR1 ENHRY, CDR2 SYGVKD. The CDR3 has 16 residues. After removal of 4 bases from V and 6 bases from J, the junction contained 8 bases not matched to a gene. The CDR3 DNA is TGTGCCATCAGTGGGATAGCGGGAGGGGGGACCAATGAGCAGTTCTTC. Its translation: CAISGIAGGGTNEQFF.

This chain uses TRBV19 with TRBJ2-2; 11 bases match TRBD1. J was trimmed by 6 bases and V by 6 bases; bases with no gene match: 6. The CDR3 totals 15 residues. CDR1 and CDR2 (germline): LNHDA, SQIVND (reference sequence). CDR3 nucleotide sequence: TGTGCCAGTAGGGACAGGGGGCGCTCTCCCGGGGAGCTGTTTTTT. Protein product: CASRDRGRSPGELFF.

The V gene is TRBV19, the J gene TRBJ1-3, with D maybe TRBD1 (6 bases). The CDR3 length is 14 residues. The ends were cut back, 8 bases at V and 1 base at J, with 12 bases in the middle. Germline V gene lookup returns CDR1 LNHDA and CDR2 SQIVND (reference sequence). The CDR3 region is CASSPTGSGNTIYF. CDR3 nucleotides: TGTGCCAGTTCCCCCACAGGGTCTGGAAACACCATATATTTT.

The chain combines TRBV5-5 with TRBJ2-5; D possibly corresponds to TRBD1 (5 bases). The CDR3 is 14 amino acids. Trimming stripped 4 bases from V and 2 bases from J, with 12 bases between. Germline lookup yields CDR1 SGHKS and CDR2 YYEKEE (reference sequence). This CDR3 is CASSAGHIQETQYF. The CDR3 DNA follows: TGTGCCAGCAGCGCCGGACACATACAAGAGACCCAGTACTTC.

J is TRBJ1-1 and V is TRBV19; 8 bases align to TRBD1. Losses at the gene ends were 9 bases for V and 4 bases for J; bases not matched to a gene: 7. This CDR3 is 13 amino acids long. CDR1 and CDR2 (germline): LNHDA, SQIVND (reference sequence). The CDR3 protein is CASVDRAGTEAFF. DNA for the CDR3: TGTGCCAGCGTGGACAGGGCGGGCACTGAAGCTTTCTTT.

This rearrangement joins TRBV5-1 to TRBJ2-7; TRBD1 matches at 12 bases. V shed 0 bases and J 5 bases; nucleotides not matched to a gene: 6. Germline V CDR1 and CDR2: SGHRS, YFSETQ. This CDR3 has 16 amino acids. CDR3 loop: CASSLAGTGGENEQYF. The CDR3 nucleotides read TGCGCCAGCAGCTTGGCTGGGACAGGGGGCGAGAACGAGCAGTACTTC.

The J gene is TRBJ1-1, the V gene TRBV3-1 (or the pseudogene TRBV3-2); 8 nucleotides line up with TRBD1. Germline V gene data show CDR1 as LGHDT and CDR2 as YNNKEL (reference sequence). Trimming took 6 bases from V and 0 from J; bases not matched to a gene: 12. This CDR3 contains 17 residues. In DNA, the CDR3 is TGTGCCAGCAGGCTTGGACAGGGCGGGAGACTGAACACTGAAGCTTTCTTT. Protein product: CASRLGQGGRLNTEAFF.

The chain joins TRBV18 to TRBJ2-7; unclear D gene. This CDR3 is 12 amino acids long. From germline, CDR1 is KGHSH and CDR2 LQKENI. Trimming took off 4 bases at V and 3 bases at J, with 7 bases between the two ends. CDR3 nucleotides: TGTGCCAGCTCACTTCAAAACTACGAGCAGTACTTC. The encoded protein is CASSLQNYEQYF.

The V gene is TRBV29-1, the J gene TRBJ2-6; TRBD2 matches 7 bases. Germline V lookup: CDR1 SQVTM, CDR2 ANQGSEA. The CDR3 sequence is 16 residues long. Germline trimming cut 0 bases from V and 1 base from J; bases unmatched to any gene: 3. This chain's CDR3 is CSVEDWEGSGANVLTF. The DNA for the CDR3 is TGCAGCGTTGAAGATTGGGAGGGTTCTGGGGCCAACGTCCTGACTTTC.

The CDR3 nucleotides are TGTGCCAGCAGTTTAGTTCCGGACAGCTCCTACGAGCAGTACTTC. Protein: CASSLVPDSSYEQYF. The chain recombines TRBV27 with TRBJ2-7, with D possibly TRBD1 on 6 matching bases. V lost 2 bases and J lost 0, with 11 bases in between. CDR1 and CDR2 (germline): MNHEY, SMNVEV (reference sequence). CDR3 length: 15 amino acids.

The V gene is TRBV27, the J gene TRBJ2-7, with D perhaps matching TRBD1 (5 bases). With 6 bases removed from V and 2 bases from J, the gap between germline ends came to 11 bases. The CDR3 has 13 amino acids. The germline V gene has CDR1 MNHEY and CDR2 SMNVEV (reference sequence). CDR3 region: CASSLGHTYEQYF. The CDR3 nucleotides are TGTGCCAGCAGCCTTGGACATACCTACGAGCAGTACTTC.

The chain has TRBV28 and TRBJ2-1; 7 bases match TRBD2. The V and J ends lost 6 bases and 6 bases, in that order; junction bases with no gene match: 14. Germline loops: CDR1 MDHEN, CDR2 SYDVKM. The CDR3 is 16 amino acids. CDR3 region: CASRAPGKAGFNEQFF. The CDR3 bases are TGTGCCAGCAGAGCCCCAGGGAAAGCGGGGTTCAATGAGCAGTTCTTC.

V usage is TRBV14 and J usage is TRBJ2-7; D gene unclear. Germline assignment: CDR1 SGHDN and CDR2 FVKESK. Trimming removed 0 bases from V and 0 bases from J, with 12 bases in between. This CDR3 contains 16 residues. The CDR3 is CASSQDHSMSSYEQYF. The CDR3 DNA is TGTGCCAGCAGCCAAGATCACAGCATGAGCTCCTACGAGCAGTACTTC.

The genes are TRBV7-2 and TRBJ2-3; 9 bases fit TRBD2. Germline loops: CDR1 SGHTA, CDR2 FQGNSA. The CDR3 is 17 amino acids. V trimming: 1 base; J trimming: 0 bases; junction bases outside the gene matches: 5. The CDR3 spells CASSLGASGASTDTQYF. The DNA of the CDR3 is TGTGCCAGCAGCTTAGGGGCTAGCGGGGCTAGCACAGATACGCAGTATTTT.

This rearrangement joins TRBV7-9 to TRBJ2-5, with 8 bases that match TRBD1. V gave up 0 bases and J gave up 5 bases; unmatched junction bases: 11. Germline CDR1 SEHNR, CDR2 FQNEAQ (reference sequence). The CDR3 is 17 residues long. CDR3 protein: CASSLASGTGLGETQYF. The DNA for the CDR3 is TGTGCCAGCAGCTTAGCCTCGGGGACAGGCCTTGGGGAGACCCAGTACTTC.

The V and J genes are TRBV3-1 (or the pseudogene TRBV3-2) and TRBJ1-2; the D is unclear. With 3 bases removed from V and 4 bases from J, the gap between germline ends came to 9 bases. The CDR3 spans 13 residues. In germline, CDR1 is LGHDT, CDR2 YNNKEL (reference sequence). The CDR3 DNA sequence: TGTGCCAGCAGCCAGGGAGGGATCTATGGCTACACCTTC. Translation gives CASSQGGIYGYTF.

The chain links TRBV5-1 to TRBJ2-2; D remains unclear. Trimming stripped 1 base from V and 0 bases from J, with 7 bases between. Germline lookup yields CDR1 SGHRS and CDR2 YFSETQ. The CDR3 contains 15 residues. The DNA of the CDR3 is TGCGCCAGCAGCTTGACAGCCTCGAACACCGGGGAGCTGTTTTTT. Amino acid sequence: CASSLTASNTGELFF.